The clone carrying this T cell receptor (beta chain) showed up many times. These data are taken from a study of T cells after yellow fever vaccination. A single record per CDR3 protein comes from TCRdb applying MiXCR to the 5' RACE reads. Of 250,000 or so distinct CDR3 sequences in the sample, approximately 3.6% were seen once. The clonotype originates from a young man who received the YFV17D yellow fever vaccine. The sample in question was PBMCs, obtained 15 days after the yellow fever booster vaccination.

CDR3 in amino acids: CASSRSTSGKETQYF. In DNA form, the CDR3 reads TGTGCCAGCAGTCGCTCGACTAGCGGAAAAGAGACCCAGTACTTC. The chain links TRBV28 to TRBJ2-5; TRBD2 aligns across 9 bases. The trim removed 5 bases at V and 3 bases at J, leaving 7 bases unmatched. This CDR3 has 15 residues. Germline V CDR1 and CDR2: MDHEN, SYDVKM.